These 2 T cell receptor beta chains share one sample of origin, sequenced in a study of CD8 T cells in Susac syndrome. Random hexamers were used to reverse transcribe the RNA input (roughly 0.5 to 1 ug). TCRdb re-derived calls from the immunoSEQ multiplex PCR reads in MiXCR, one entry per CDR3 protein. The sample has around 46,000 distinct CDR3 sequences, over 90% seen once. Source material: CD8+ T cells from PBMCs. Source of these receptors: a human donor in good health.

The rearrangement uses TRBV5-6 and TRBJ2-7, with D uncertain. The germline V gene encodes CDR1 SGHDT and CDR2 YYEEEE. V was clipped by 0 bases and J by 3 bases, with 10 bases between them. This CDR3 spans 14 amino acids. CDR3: CASSLGRVSYEQYF. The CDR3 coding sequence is TGTGCCAGCAGCTTGGGAAGGGTCAGCTACGAGCAGTACTTC.

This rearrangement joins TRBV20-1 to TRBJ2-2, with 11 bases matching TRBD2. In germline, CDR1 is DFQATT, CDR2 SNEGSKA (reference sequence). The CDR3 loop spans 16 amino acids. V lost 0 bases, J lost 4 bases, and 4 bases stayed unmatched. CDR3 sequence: CSARDRLAGLTGELFF. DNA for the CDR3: TGCAGTGCTAGAGATCGACTAGCGGGGCTCACCGGGGAGCTGTTTTTT.